This TCR beta chain was identified during a study of cytomegalovirus exposure and HLA in healthy donors. Study-wide background: The use of the same platform for the 90 to 150 validation repertoires and the 600 to 800 first-cohort repertoires was reported by a later analysis.

With regard to this clone: Antigen unknown.

Here immunoSEQ multiplex PCR was the method, and the copy in TCRdb shows in-frame clones only, minus some. The sample holds 250,000 or so clones, 85% to 90% seen once. General study points: Subsequent analysis found a tendency for first-cohort TCR clusters to co-occur within the 120 validation repertoires. It was approximately 170 TCR beta chains that were listed as cytomegalovirus-associated.

This sequence was found in a man between 18 and 29 years old in good health and CMV-seronegative. Sequencing was done on a sample of PBMCs.

The CDR3: CASSLGGLAGIQETQYF. The CDR3 DNA is TGCGCCAGCAGCTTGGGGGGACTAGCGGGGATCCAAGAGACCCAGTACTTC. V is TRBV5-1 and J is TRBJ2-5; the match to TRBD2 covers 13 bases. Trimming at V came to 0 bases and at J to 1 base, leaving 3 bases not matched to a gene. CDR3 length: 17 amino acids. CDR1 SGHRS and CDR2 YFSETQ come from the germline V gene.